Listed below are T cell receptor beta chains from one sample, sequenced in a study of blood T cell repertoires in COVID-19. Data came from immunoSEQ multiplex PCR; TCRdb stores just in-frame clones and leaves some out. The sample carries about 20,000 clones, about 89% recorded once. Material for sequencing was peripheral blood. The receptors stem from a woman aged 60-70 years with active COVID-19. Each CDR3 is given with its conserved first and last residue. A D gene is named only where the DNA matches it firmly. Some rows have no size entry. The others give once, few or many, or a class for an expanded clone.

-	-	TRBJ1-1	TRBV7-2	CASSGRWATEAFF	TGTGCCAGCAGCGGAAGGTGGGCCACTGAAGCTTTCTTT
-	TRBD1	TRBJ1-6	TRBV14	CASSQGTGYNSPLHF	TGTGCCAGCAGCCAAGGGACAGGGTATAATTCACCCCTCCACTTT
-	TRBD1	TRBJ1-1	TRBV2	CASGGQSRLNTEAFF	TGTGCCAGCGGGGGACAGTCAAGATTGAACACTGAAGCTTTCTTT
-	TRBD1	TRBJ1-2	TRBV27	CASSDRGLLGYTF	TGTGCCAGCAGTGACAGGGGGTTGCTTGGCTACACCTTC
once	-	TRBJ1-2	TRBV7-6	CASSLIGGAGEGYTF	TGTGCCAGCAGCTTAATAGGAGGGGCGGGTGAAGGCTACACCTTC
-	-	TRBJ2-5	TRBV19	CASSNPTGLQETQYF	TGTGCCAGTAGTAATCCCACAGGGCTTCAAGAGACCCAGTACTTC
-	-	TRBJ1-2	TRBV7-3	CASSSPQGYGYTF	TGTGCCAGCAGCTCACCTCAGGGGTACGGCTACACCTTC
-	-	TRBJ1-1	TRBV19	CASRIGSGVATEAFF	TGTGCCAGTAGGATCGGTTCAGGGGTGGCCACTGAAGCTTTCTTT
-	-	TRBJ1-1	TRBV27	CASSFLGQVTEAFF	TGTGCCAGCAGTTTCCTGGGGCAGGTCACTGAAGCTTTCTTT
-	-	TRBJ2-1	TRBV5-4	CASSPRTANEQFF	TGTGCCAGCAGCCCGAGGACAGCCAATGAGCAGTTCTTC
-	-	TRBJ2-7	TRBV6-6	CASIKVSEGAYEQYF	TGTGCCAGCATCAAAGTCTCTGAGGGGGCCTACGAGCAGTACTTC
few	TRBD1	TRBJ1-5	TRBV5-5	CASSQLTGGVEPQHF	TGTGCCAGCAGCCAACTGACAGGGGGCGTGGAGCCCCAGCATTTT
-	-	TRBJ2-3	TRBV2	CASSGPQAQDTQYF	TGTGCCAGCAGTGGTCCCCAGGCCCAGGATACGCAGTATTTT
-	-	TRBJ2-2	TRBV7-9	CASSLAKGAAGELFF	TGTGCCAGCAGCTTAGCAAAAGGAGCCGCCGGGGAGCTGTTTTTT
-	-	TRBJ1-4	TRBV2	CASRETGIREKLFF	TGTGCCAGCAGAGAAACAGGGATACGCGAAAAACTGTTTTTT
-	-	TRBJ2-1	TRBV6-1	CASSEGGGADEQFF	TGTGCCAGCAGTGAAGGTGGGGGGGCCGATGAGCAGTTCTTC
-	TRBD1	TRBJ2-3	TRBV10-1	CASSDRGRNDDTQYF	TGCGCCAGCAGTGACAGGGGGCGAAATGATGATACGCAGTATTTT
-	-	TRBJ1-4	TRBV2	CASNTGNYGEKLFF	TGTGCCAGCAATACAGGGAATTATGGTGAAAAACTGTTTTTT
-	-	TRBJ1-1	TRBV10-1	CASSESWTHPSTFF	TGCGCCAGCAGTGAGTCGTGGACTCACCCTAGTACTTTCTTT
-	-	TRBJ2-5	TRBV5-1	CASSLSSARETQYF	TGCGCCAGCAGCTTGAGTTCAGCGAGAGAGACCCAGTACTTC
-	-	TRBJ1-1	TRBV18	CASSPTRQTEAFF	TGTGCCAGCTCACCCACCAGACAGACTGAAGCTTTCTTT
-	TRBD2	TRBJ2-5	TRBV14	CASSQTGTSGLGHQETQYF	TGTGCCAGCAGCCAAACCGGGACTAGCGGACTGGGACACCAAGAGACCCAGTACTTC
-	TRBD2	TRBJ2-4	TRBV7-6	CASSPGTNKNIQYF	TGTGCCAGCAGCCCCGGGACTAACAAAAACATTCAGTACTTC